The 3 T cell receptor beta chains in this list originate from one sample, sequenced in a study of T cells after somatic rescue of genetic block (TCRdb year 2020). Library generation was performed with the immunoSEQ multiplex PCR assay. TCRdb re-hosts the immuneACCESS table, in-frame sequences only. Its copies lack some clones; in the studies checked, an unresolved V gene accounts for under half of them, and the cause for the rest is not known. In this sample the table shows approximately 16,000 clones, 55% to 75% of which occur a single time. The ten largest clones capture 25% to 30% of the sample. Sequenced material: peripheral blood mononuclear cells (PBMCs). The receptors here all came from a man aged 18 to 30.

This chain links TRBV9 with TRBJ2-7; 11 bases line up with TRBD2. V dropped 3 bases and J dropped 8; count of bases not matched to a gene: 10. This CDR3 is built from 15 residues. The germline gives CDR1 SGDLS, CDR2 YYNGEE. CDR3: CASSGSGTSGFKQYF. The CDR3 DNA reads as TGTGCCAGCAGCGGTTCCGGGACTAGCGGTTTCAAGCAGTACTTC.

The chain employs TRBV7-2 and TRBJ2-7; D remains unclear. The V gene's germline CDR1 is SGHTA and CDR2 FQGNSA. The CDR3 has 12 residues. Trimming removed 4 bases at V and 1 base at J, with 5 bases between. The CDR3 coding sequence is TGTGCCAGCAGCTCCCGTTCCTACGAGCAGTACTTC. Translating gives CASSSRSYEQYF. The entire variable domain, with the rest obtained from reference TRBV7-2 and TRBJ2-7, is as follows: GAGVSQSPSNKVTEKGKDVELRCDPISGHTALYWYRQSLGQGLEFLIYFQGNSAPDKSGLPSDRFSAERTGGSVSTLTIQRTQQEDSAVYLCASSSRSYEQYFGPGTRLTVT.

This chain joins TRBV5-1 and TRBJ2-7; tentatively, D is TRBD2 (5 bases). The CDR3 has 15 amino acids. CDR1 and CDR2 from the germline V gene are SGHRS and YFSETQ. Trimming cost V 0 bases and J 6 bases, with 16 bases left between them. This chain's CDR3 is CASSLDGGFALEQYF. The DNA of the CDR3 is TGCGCCAGCAGCTTGGATGGCGGGTTTGCCCTCGAGCAGTACTTC. Filled out from reference TRBV5-1 and TRBJ2-7, the complete variable domain reads KAGVTQTPRYLIKTRGQQVTLSCSPISGHRSVSWYQQTPGQGLQFLFEYFSETQRNKGNFPGRFSGRQFSNSRSEMNVSTLELGDSALYLCASSLDGGFALEQYFGPGTRLTVT.